This is a list of T cell receptor beta chains from one sample in a study of read filtering for tumor transcriptome and immune sequencing. Each CDR3 protein gets one entry after TCRdb re-called the reads with MiXCR. The data contain roughly 130,000 distinct CDR3 sequences, approximately 13% of them singletons. The material sequenced was a population of CD138-negative cells sorted from bone marrow. These receptor sequences come from a donor aged 40 or over with multiple myeloma. CDR3s include the opening cysteine and the closing phenylalanine or tryptophan. Fields, in order: V gene, CDR3 protein.

>TRBV2
CASSTGVYNEQFF
>TRBV6-5
CASRRLAEVLNEQFF
>TRBV7-9
CASNTGTGFYEQFF
>TRBV6-1
CASLERGSYNEQFF
>TRBV28
CASSPTDRAGGYTF
>TRBV12-3/TRBV12-4
CASSLARTDTQYF
>TRBV5-1
CASSLGLQETQYF
>TRBV7-9
CASSPKTSGEYTDTQYF
>TRBV5-1
CASSLVWGAETQYF
>TRBV6-6
CASSRRLAGGADTQYF
>TRBV9
CASSVGQQETQYF
>TRBV6-6
CASSGTSGRTGELFF
>TRBV11-2
CASSLDVHTGETQYF
>TRBV20-1
CSSPYPRTF
>TRBV6-2/TRBV6-3
CATLRWASNTEAFF
>TRBV20-1
CSAAVLAGEATDTQYF
>TRBV7-9
CACSLDQGAEAFF
>TRBV6-5
CASNSRFSNQPQHF
>TRBV18
CASSPSSTLEQYF
>TRBV20-1
CSARSAGGLETQYF
>TRBV19
CASRVEGYSNQPQHF
>TRBV5-5
CASSLQGADTQYF
>TRBV29-1
CSVETVTSGTQYF
>TRBV14
CASGPNTGELFF
>TRBV28
CASSATGRPQYF
>TRBV7-3
CASSPWAGSSGEQFF
>TRBV3-1
CASSHPLIERVDTQYF
>TRBV14
CASSQEIFTGHGYTF
>TRBV27
CASSLRDRAGGALHF
>TRBV29-1
CSVEEGRGTQYF
>TRBV7-2
CASSPWTSGGEDTQYF
>TRBV5-1
CASSLDPPVETQYF
>TRBV14
CASSQAMAGSQFF
>TRBV11-2
CASSLESREFDEQYF
>TRBV29-1
CSVPTWRTYSYTF
>TRBV4-1
CASSRDREGTEAFF
>TRBV14
CASSSRTGEIEKLFF
>TRBV12-3/TRBV12-4
CASRPGGPHGNEQFF
>TRBV5-1
CASSLDGDNQPQHF
>TRBV19
CASSMIGEEDSPLHF
>TRBV12-3/TRBV12-4
CASSSGLWSGELFF
>TRBV20-1
CSARHQTGAPNEQFF
>TRBV24-1
CATSEPGTGARGQFF
>TRBV7-9
CASSFDKYNEQFF
>TRBV13
CASSSTGGLDTQYF
>TRBV18
CASSLTETTNQPQHF
>TRBV25-1
CASSEMRDTGELFF
>TRBV5-1
CASSRQGDYEQFF
>TRBV10-2
CASSESLGGLRQFF
>TRBV20-1
CSARDLSGASGGHTQYF
>TRBV2
CASSAGTGADTQYF
>TRBV5-1
CASSLDIQGANEKLFF
>TRBV20-1
CSASIRISYNEQFF
>TRBV5-1
CASSFVAGVNGELFF
>TRBV5-5
CASSPLGGLAKNIQYF
>TRBV5-1
CASSLAPGLEPDTQYF
>TRBV12-3/TRBV12-4
CASSYQGRGELFF